The rows below give T cell receptor beta chains drawn from one sample of a study of blood T cell repertoires in COVID-19. TCRdb's table, derived via immunoSEQ multiplex PCR, lists solely in-frame clones and lacks some. Found here are around 120,000 clones, approximately 71% of them singletons; the top ten hold 2.2%. Sequences were obtained from peripheral blood. The receptors derive from a woman aged 70-85 years with acute or convalescent COVID-19. Both conserved end residues are part of each CDR3. The D gene is left open where the match is weak. Where a row states a size, it is once, few, many or the class of an expanded clone; other rows omit it.

clone size: .
J gene: TRBJ1-1
D gene: .
V gene: TRBV30
CDR3 length: 13
CDR3 protein: CAWSVYGYTEAFF
CDR3 DNA: TGTGCCTGGAGTGTATACGGGTACACTGAAGCTTTCTTT

clone size: .
J gene: TRBJ2-3
D gene: .
V gene: TRBV6-4
CDR3 length: 15
CDR3 protein: CASSERGIGADTQYF
CDR3 DNA: TGTGCCAGCAGTGAACGAGGGATCGGCGCAGATACGCAGTATTTT

clone size: .
J gene: TRBJ2-1
D gene: .
V gene: TRBV19
CDR3 length: 12
CDR3 protein: CASSMTNNEQFF
CDR3 DNA: TGTGCCAGTAGTATGACTAACAATGAGCAGTTCTTC

clone size: medium-sized
J gene: TRBJ2-3
D gene: .
V gene: TRBV29-1
CDR3 length: 11
CDR3 protein: CSVDFADTQYF
CDR3 DNA: TGCAGCGTCGACTTTGCAGATACGCAGTATTTT

clone size: .
J gene: TRBJ1-2
D gene: TRBD1
V gene: TRBV14
CDR3 length: 14
CDR3 protein: CASSAQGRLYGYTF
CDR3 DNA: TGTGCCAGCAGCGCACAGGGGCGGCTTTATGGCTACACCTTC

clone size: .
J gene: TRBJ2-1
D gene: .
V gene: TRBV19
CDR3 length: 13
CDR3 protein: CASSIFRGGRRVF
CDR3 DNA: TGTGCCAGTAGTATATTTAGGGGAGGACGACGGGTCTTC

clone size: many
J gene: TRBJ2-7
D gene: .
V gene: TRBV9
CDR3 length: 14
CDR3 protein: CASSVGLSQYEQYF
CDR3 DNA: TGTGCCAGCAGCGTAGGACTCTCGCAATACGAGCAGTACTTC

clone size: once
J gene: TRBJ1-1
D gene: .
V gene: TRBV6-1
CDR3 length: 16
CDR3 protein: CASSVIGKGSATEAFF
CDR3 DNA: TGTGCCAGCAGTGTAATCGGGAAAGGGTCAGCCACTGAAGCTTTCTTT

clone size: once
J gene: TRBJ2-5
D gene: TRBD1
V gene: TRBV2
CDR3 length: 14
CDR3 protein: CASSEGSGGETQYF
CDR3 DNA: TGTGCCAGCAGTGAAGGTTCAGGGGGCGAGACCCAGTACTTC

clone size: .
J gene: TRBJ2-5
D gene: .
V gene: TRBV7-9
CDR3 length: 15
CDR3 protein: CASSETRGRWETQYF
CDR3 DNA: TGTGCCAGCAGCGAAACCAGGGGGAGGTGGGAGACCCAGTACTTC

clone size: .
J gene: TRBJ2-2
D gene: TRBD2
V gene: TRBV5-4
CDR3 length: 16
CDR3 protein: CASSLERDLNTGELFF
CDR3 DNA: TGTGCCAGCAGCCTTGAGCGGGACCTGAACACCGGGGAGCTGTTTTTT

clone size: .
J gene: TRBJ2-7
D gene: TRBD2
V gene: TRBV15
CDR3 length: 13
CDR3 protein: CATSRESGGEQYF
CDR3 DNA: TGTGCCACCAGCAGAGAGTCGGGAGGGGAGCAGTACTTC

clone size: .
J gene: TRBJ2-7
D gene: .
V gene: TRBV20-1
CDR3 length: 11
CDR3 protein: CSVGREDEQYF
CDR3 DNA: TGCAGTGTGGGGCGGGAAGACGAGCAGTACTTC

clone size: .
J gene: TRBJ2-3
D gene: TRBD2
V gene: TRBV20-1
CDR3 length: 15
CDR3 protein: CSASPTSGRTDTQYF
CDR3 DNA: TGCAGTGCTAGTCCGACTAGCGGGAGGACAGATACGCAGTATTTT

clone size: .
J gene: TRBJ2-2
D gene: .
V gene: TRBV9
CDR3 length: 14
CDR3 protein: CASSVDRVTGELFF
CDR3 DNA: TGTGCCAGCAGCGTAGACAGGGTAACCGGGGAGCTGTTTTTT

clone size: .
J gene: TRBJ2-3
D gene: .
V gene: TRBV4-1
CDR3 length: 18
CDR3 protein: CASSQALFSRGSTDTQYF
CDR3 DNA: TGCGCCAGCAGCCAAGCCCTCTTTTCGAGGGGGAGCACAGATACGCAGTATTTT

clone size: .
J gene: TRBJ1-5
D gene: .
V gene: TRBV7-2
CDR3 length: 12
CDR3 protein: CASSLPLQPQHF
CDR3 DNA: TGTGCCAGCAGCTTACCCCTTCAGCCCCAGCATTTT

clone size: .
J gene: TRBJ2-7
D gene: TRBD2
V gene: TRBV6-5
CDR3 length: 14
CDR3 protein: CASSSSGGTYEQYF
CDR3 DNA: TGTGCCAGCAGTTCTAGCGGGGGAACCTACGAGCAGTACTTC

clone size: .
J gene: TRBJ1-2
D gene: .
V gene: TRBV9
CDR3 length: 14
CDR3 protein: CASSVADRIYGYTF
CDR3 DNA: TGTGCCAGCAGCGTAGCCGACAGGATCTATGGCTACACCTTC

clone size: few
J gene: TRBJ1-1
D gene: .
V gene: TRBV4-1
CDR3 length: 16
CDR3 protein: CASSQDSGVLGTEAFF
CDR3 DNA: TGCGCCAGCAGCCAAGATTCCGGGGTGTTAGGGACTGAAGCTTTCTTT

clone size: few
J gene: TRBJ2-2
D gene: TRBD2
V gene: TRBV6-5
CDR3 length: 15
CDR3 protein: CASMGSGSVTGELFF
CDR3 DNA: TGTGCCAGCATGGGTAGCGGGAGTGTTACCGGGGAGCTGTTTTTT

clone size: few
J gene: TRBJ2-3
D gene: TRBD2
V gene: TRBV3-1/TRBV3-2
CDR3 length: 13
CDR3 protein: CASRTSGGETQYF
CDR3 DNA: TGTGCCAGCCGGACTAGCGGGGGGGAGACGCAGTATTTT

clone size: .
J gene: TRBJ2-5
D gene: .
V gene: TRBV12-3/TRBV12-4
CDR3 length: 13
CDR3 protein: CASSFLSQETQYF
CDR3 DNA: TGTGCCAGCAGTTTCCTTAGCCAAGAGACCCAGTACTTC

clone size: medium-sized
J gene: TRBJ1-3
D gene: .
V gene: TRBV12-3/TRBV12-4
CDR3 length: 12
CDR3 protein: CASRSPRNTIYF
CDR3 DNA: TGTGCCAGCAGATCCCCAAGAAACACCATATATTTT

clone size: .
J gene: TRBJ1-5
D gene: .
V gene: TRBV28
CDR3 length: 15
CDR3 protein: CASSVLNALYQPQHF
CDR3 DNA: TGTGCCAGCAGTGTTCTAAATGCCCTTTATCAGCCCCAGCATTTT

clone size: .
J gene: TRBJ2-1
D gene: .
V gene: TRBV19
CDR3 length: 12
CDR3 protein: CASQAGNNEQFF
CDR3 DNA: TGTGCCAGTCAAGCGGGTAACAATGAGCAGTTCTTC

clone size: .
J gene: TRBJ2-7
D gene: TRBD1
V gene: TRBV28
CDR3 length: 14
CDR3 protein: CASSFQGQTYEQYF
CDR3 DNA: TGTGCCAGCAGTTTTCAGGGACAGACCTACGAGCAGTACTTC

clone size: once
J gene: TRBJ2-3
D gene: TRBD1
V gene: TRBV19
CDR3 length: 14
CDR3 protein: CASKDRLFTDTQYF
CDR3 DNA: TGTGCCAGTAAGGACAGGCTCTTCACAGATACGCAGTATTTT

clone size: many
J gene: TRBJ1-2
D gene: TRBD1
V gene: TRBV28
CDR3 length: 16
CDR3 protein: CASSFYSGQGAWGYTF
CDR3 DNA: TGTGCCAGCAGTTTTTACTCAGGACAGGGGGCGTGGGGCTACACCTTC

clone size: .
J gene: TRBJ2-3
D gene: TRBD2
V gene: TRBV2
CDR3 length: 16
CDR3 protein: CASSWTSGRFTDTQYF
CDR3 DNA: TGTGCCAGCAGCTGGACTAGCGGGAGGTTCACAGATACGCAGTATTTT

clone size: .
J gene: TRBJ1-6
D gene: .
V gene: TRBV14
CDR3 length: 14
CDR3 protein: CASSLRGPSSPLHF
CDR3 DNA: TGTGCCAGCAGCCTTAGGGGCCCGTCTTCACCCCTCCACTTT

clone size: .
J gene: TRBJ1-4
D gene: .
V gene: TRBV7-2
CDR3 length: 14
CDR3 protein: CASSRGGRVEKLFF
CDR3 DNA: TGTGCCAGCAGCCGGGGGGGGCGGGTTGAAAAACTGTTTTTT

clone size: .
J gene: TRBJ1-4
D gene: .
V gene: TRBV9
CDR3 length: 16
CDR3 protein: CASSVGGDGYNEKLFF
CDR3 DNA: TGTGCCAGCAGCGTAGGGGGGGACGGATATAATGAAAAACTGTTTTTT

clone size: .
J gene: TRBJ1-6
D gene: TRBD1
V gene: TRBV5-1
CDR3 length: 14
CDR3 protein: CASSLTGVNSPLHF
CDR3 DNA: TGCGCCAGCAGCTTGACAGGGGTTAATTCACCCCTCCACTTT

clone size: .
J gene: TRBJ2-1
D gene: TRBD2
V gene: TRBV6-5
CDR3 length: 13
CDR3 protein: CATEDLAGDVEFF
CDR3 DNA: TGTGCCACCGAGGACCTAGCGGGAGACGTGGAGTTCTTC

clone size: .
J gene: TRBJ1-3
D gene: .
V gene: TRBV9
CDR3 length: 13
CDR3 protein: CASTDGSSFPIYF
CDR3 DNA: TGTGCCAGCACCGATGGCAGTTCGTTTCCCATATATTTT

clone size: .
J gene: TRBJ2-1
D gene: .
V gene: TRBV11-2
CDR3 length: 15
CDR3 protein: CASGGVEGTYNEQFF
CDR3 DNA: TGTGCCAGCGGAGGGGTGGAGGGCACCTACAATGAGCAGTTCTTC

clone size: .
J gene: TRBJ1-1
D gene: .
V gene: TRBV5-4
CDR3 length: 15
CDR3 protein: CASHRQAPLNTEAFF
CDR3 DNA: TGTGCCAGTCATAGACAGGCTCCTCTGAACACTGAAGCTTTCTTT

clone size: few
J gene: TRBJ1-2
D gene: .
V gene: TRBV29-1
CDR3 length: 12
CDR3 protein: CSVTLTGSDYTF
CDR3 DNA: TGCAGCGTCACCCTCACAGGGAGCGACTACACCTTC

clone size: .
J gene: TRBJ2-7
D gene: TRBD1
V gene: TRBV28
CDR3 length: 16
CDR3 protein: CASTTGGSFSSYEQYF
CDR3 DNA: TGTGCCAGCACCACAGGGGGGTCCTTCAGCTCCTACGAGCAGTACTTC

clone size: .
J gene: TRBJ1-2
D gene: .
V gene: TRBV30
CDR3 length: 14
CDR3 protein: CAWRLAGFGYGYTF
CDR3 DNA: TGTGCCTGGAGGTTAGCGGGATTTGGCTATGGCTACACCTTC

clone size: .
J gene: TRBJ2-3
D gene: TRBD2
V gene: TRBV24-1
CDR3 length: 13
CDR3 protein: CATERGATDTQYF
CDR3 DNA: TGTGCCACCGAGCGGGGGGCCACAGATACGCAGTATTTT

clone size: .
J gene: TRBJ2-1
D gene: .
V gene: TRBV30
CDR3 length: 14
CDR3 protein: CAWTRDSLYNEQFF
CDR3 DNA: TGTGCCTGGACTCGGGACTCACTATACAATGAGCAGTTCTTC

clone size: .
J gene: TRBJ2-2
D gene: TRBD1
V gene: TRBV11-3
CDR3 length: 15
CDR3 protein: CASSPTGGNTGELFF
CDR3 DNA: TGTGCCAGCAGTCCGACAGGGGGCAACACCGGGGAGCTGTTTTTT

clone size: few
J gene: TRBJ1-2
D gene: .
V gene: TRBV7-9
CDR3 length: 13
CDR3 protein: CASSSGANYGYTF
CDR3 DNA: TGTGCCAGCAGCTCAGGGGCTAACTATGGCTACACCTTC

clone size: few
J gene: TRBJ1-2
D gene: .
V gene: TRBV12-5
CDR3 length: 13
CDR3 protein: CASGLVGANGYTF
CDR3 DNA: TGTGCTAGTGGTTTGGTGGGGGCCAATGGCTACACCTTC

clone size: .
J gene: TRBJ2-7
D gene: TRBD2
V gene: TRBV7-9
CDR3 length: 16
CDR3 protein: CASSPRTSGSPYEQYF
CDR3 DNA: TGTGCCAGCAGCCCCAGGACTAGCGGGAGTCCCTACGAGCAGTACTTC

clone size: few
J gene: TRBJ1-2
D gene: .
V gene: TRBV12-3/TRBV12-4
CDR3 length: 12
CDR3 protein: CASRGPSYGYTF
CDR3 DNA: TGTGCCAGCAGGGGCCCGTCCTATGGCTACACCTTC

clone size: few
J gene: TRBJ2-2
D gene: .
V gene: TRBV9
CDR3 length: 21
CDR3 protein: CASSAGLFPSYTPDGRRELFF
CDR3 DNA: TGTGCCAGCAGCGCGGGACTTTTCCCCAGCTATACACCGGACGGCAGGAGGGAGCTGTTTTTT

clone size: .
J gene: TRBJ2-7
D gene: TRBD1
V gene: TRBV7-2
CDR3 length: 15
CDR3 protein: CASSSRQGRVREQYF
CDR3 DNA: TGTGCCAGCAGTTCACGACAGGGCAGGGTGAGGGAGCAGTACTTC

clone size: .
J gene: TRBJ1-1
D gene: TRBD1
V gene: TRBV9
CDR3 length: 17
CDR3 protein: CASSVGPTGAAFTEAFF
CDR3 DNA: TGTGCCAGCAGCGTAGGACCGACAGGGGCAGCTTTCACTGAAGCTTTCTTT

clone size: few
J gene: TRBJ2-2
D gene: .
V gene: TRBV7-6
CDR3 length: 16
CDR3 protein: CASSAPGTVNTGELFF
CDR3 DNA: TGTGCCAGCAGCGCTCCCGGGACTGTTAACACCGGGGAGCTGTTTTTT

clone size: once
J gene: TRBJ2-4
D gene: TRBD1
V gene: TRBV5-1
CDR3 length: 16
CDR3 protein: CASSLGDRVVKNIQYF
CDR3 DNA: TGCGCCAGCAGCTTGGGGGACAGGGTAGTCAAAAACATTCAGTACTTC